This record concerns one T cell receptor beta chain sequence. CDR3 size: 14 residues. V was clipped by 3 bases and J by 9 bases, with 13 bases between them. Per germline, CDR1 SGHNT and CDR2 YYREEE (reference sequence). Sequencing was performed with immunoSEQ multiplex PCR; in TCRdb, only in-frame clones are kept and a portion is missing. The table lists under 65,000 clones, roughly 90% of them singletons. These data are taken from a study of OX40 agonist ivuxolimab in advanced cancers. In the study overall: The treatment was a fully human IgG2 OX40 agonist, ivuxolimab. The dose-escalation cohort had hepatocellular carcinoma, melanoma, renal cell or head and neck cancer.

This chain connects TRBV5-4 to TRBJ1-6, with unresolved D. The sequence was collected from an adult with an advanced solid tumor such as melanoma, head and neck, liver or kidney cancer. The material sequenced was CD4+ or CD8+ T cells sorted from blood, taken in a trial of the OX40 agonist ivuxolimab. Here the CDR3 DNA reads TGTGCCAGCAGCTCCATCCGACAAGGTTCACCCCTCCACTTT. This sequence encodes CASSSIRQGSPLHF.